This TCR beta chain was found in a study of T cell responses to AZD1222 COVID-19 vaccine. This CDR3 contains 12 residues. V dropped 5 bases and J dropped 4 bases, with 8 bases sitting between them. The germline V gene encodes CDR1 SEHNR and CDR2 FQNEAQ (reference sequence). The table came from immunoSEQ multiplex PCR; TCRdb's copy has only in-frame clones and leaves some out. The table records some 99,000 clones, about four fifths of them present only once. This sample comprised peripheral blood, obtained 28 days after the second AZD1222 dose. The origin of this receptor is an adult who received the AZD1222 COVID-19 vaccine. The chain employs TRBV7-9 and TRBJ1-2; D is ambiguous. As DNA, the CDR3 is TGTGCCAGCAGCGTGGGTAGCTATGGCTACACCTTC. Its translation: CASSVGSYGYTF. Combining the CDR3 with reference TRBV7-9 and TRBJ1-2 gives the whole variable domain DTGVSQNPRHKITKRGQNVTFRCDPISEHNRLYWYRQTLGQGPEFLTYFQNEAQLEKSRLLSDRFSAERPKGSFSTLEIQRTEQGDSAMYLCASSVGSYGYTFGSGTRLTVV.